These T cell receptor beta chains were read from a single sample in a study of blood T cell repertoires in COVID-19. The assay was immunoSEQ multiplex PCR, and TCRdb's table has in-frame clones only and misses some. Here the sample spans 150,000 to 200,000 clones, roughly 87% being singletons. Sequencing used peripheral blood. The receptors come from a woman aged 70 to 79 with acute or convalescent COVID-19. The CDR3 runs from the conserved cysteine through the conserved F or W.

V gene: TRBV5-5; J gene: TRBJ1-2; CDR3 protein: CASSSDRGVSYGYTF
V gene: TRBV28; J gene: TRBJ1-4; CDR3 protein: CASSSPGQGKEKLFF
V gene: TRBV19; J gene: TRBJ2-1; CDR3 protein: CASSIGSGSSYNEQFF
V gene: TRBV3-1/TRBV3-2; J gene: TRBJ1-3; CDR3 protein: CASSQRVPGQGTRSGNTIYF
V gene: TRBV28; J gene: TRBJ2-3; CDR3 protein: CASSGDTYGPDTQYF
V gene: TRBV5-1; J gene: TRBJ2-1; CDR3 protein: CASSPLVTSGARNEQFF
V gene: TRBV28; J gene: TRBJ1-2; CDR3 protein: CASSGGQGVYGYTF
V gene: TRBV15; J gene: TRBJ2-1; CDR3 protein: CATSYQRTSGNEQFF
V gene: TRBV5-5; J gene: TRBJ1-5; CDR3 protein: CASSLEPGGRNQPQHF
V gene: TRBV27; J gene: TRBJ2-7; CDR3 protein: CASSLKTGIAYEQYF
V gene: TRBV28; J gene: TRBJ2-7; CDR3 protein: CASSLTSGSSYEQYF
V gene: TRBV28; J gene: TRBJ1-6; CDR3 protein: CAGQGASYSPLHF
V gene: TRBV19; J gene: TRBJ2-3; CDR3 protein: CASSRQQGTDTQYF
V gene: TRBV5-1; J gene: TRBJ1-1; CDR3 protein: CASSFGRDSDSTEAFF
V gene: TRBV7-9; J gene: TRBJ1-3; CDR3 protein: CASSTTSGNTIYF
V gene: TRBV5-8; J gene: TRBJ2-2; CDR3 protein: CASSLAPGSGELFF
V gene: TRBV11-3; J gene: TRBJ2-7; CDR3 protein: CASSLESGGAYEQYF
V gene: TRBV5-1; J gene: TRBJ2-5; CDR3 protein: CASSLGGRAEETQYF
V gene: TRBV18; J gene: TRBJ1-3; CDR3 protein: CASSPPEGISGNTIYF
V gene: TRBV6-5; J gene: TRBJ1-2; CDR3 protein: CASSVDRVYGYTF
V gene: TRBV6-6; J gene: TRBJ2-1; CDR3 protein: CASSSTSASSYNEQFF
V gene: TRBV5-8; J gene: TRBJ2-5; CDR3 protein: CASSLDQGSGETQYF
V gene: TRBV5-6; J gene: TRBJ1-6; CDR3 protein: CASSLGLQGYNSPLHF
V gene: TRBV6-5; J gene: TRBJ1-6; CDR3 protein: CASRFRDSPLHF
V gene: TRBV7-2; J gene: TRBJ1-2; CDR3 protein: CASSSSWSGYTF
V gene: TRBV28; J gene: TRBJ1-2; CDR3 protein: CASYSVYGYTF
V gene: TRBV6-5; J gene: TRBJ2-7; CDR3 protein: CASSRDRDDEQYF
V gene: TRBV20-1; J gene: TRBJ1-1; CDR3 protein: CSAGELTAFF
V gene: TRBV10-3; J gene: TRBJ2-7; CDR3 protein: CAIGQRGQPYEQYF
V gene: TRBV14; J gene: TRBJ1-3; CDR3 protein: CASSQLVGGRSGNTIYF
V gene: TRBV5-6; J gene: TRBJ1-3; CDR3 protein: CASRLNPGQGARGNTIYF
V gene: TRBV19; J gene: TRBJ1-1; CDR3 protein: CASKVFLGGGIGTEAFF
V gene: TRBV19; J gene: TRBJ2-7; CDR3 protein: CASSIRGTGLVNEQYF
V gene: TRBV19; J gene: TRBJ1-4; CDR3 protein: CASSIPTGANEKLFF
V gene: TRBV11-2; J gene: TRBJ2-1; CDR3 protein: CASSYGGEQFF
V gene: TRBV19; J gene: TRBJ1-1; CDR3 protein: CASSIVGVMNTEAFF
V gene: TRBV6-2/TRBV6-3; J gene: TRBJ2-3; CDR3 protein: CASSRLGDTQYF
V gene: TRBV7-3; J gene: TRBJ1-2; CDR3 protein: CASSSGQGYTF
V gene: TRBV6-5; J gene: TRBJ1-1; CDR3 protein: CASKTTQGMNTEAFF
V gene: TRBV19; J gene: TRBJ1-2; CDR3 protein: CASSTDRAPRF
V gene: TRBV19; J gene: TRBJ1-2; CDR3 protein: CASSIRTGELYGYTF
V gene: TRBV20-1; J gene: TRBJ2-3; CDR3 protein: CSASYLVTDTQYF
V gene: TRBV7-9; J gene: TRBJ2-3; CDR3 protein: CASSFGSVTTDTQYF
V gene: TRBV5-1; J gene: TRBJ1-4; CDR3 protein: CASSPTGVDEKLFF
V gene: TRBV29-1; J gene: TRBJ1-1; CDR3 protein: CSGRQGEGTEAFF
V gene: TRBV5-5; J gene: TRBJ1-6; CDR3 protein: CASRYGQGAGSPLHF
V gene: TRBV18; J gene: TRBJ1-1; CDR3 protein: CASSPTGGAEAFF
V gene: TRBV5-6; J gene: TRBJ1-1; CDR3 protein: CASSLAKLRFAEAFF
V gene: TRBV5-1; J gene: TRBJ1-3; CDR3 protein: CASSLTGRPGNTIYF
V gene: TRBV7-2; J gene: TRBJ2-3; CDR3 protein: CASSPRSSADTQYF